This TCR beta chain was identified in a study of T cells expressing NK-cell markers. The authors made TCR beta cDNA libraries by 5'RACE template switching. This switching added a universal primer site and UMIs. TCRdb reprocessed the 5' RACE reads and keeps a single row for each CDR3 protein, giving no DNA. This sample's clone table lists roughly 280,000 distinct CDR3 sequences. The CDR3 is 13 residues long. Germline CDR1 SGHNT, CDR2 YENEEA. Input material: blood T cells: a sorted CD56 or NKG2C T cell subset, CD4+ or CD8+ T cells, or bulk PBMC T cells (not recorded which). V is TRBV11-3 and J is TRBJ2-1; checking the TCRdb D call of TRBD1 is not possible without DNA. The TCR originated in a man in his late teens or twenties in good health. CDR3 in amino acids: CASRPATGGVEFF.